The 26 T cell receptor beta chains below come from one sample, sequenced in a study of T cell responses to AZD1222 COVID-19 vaccine. Only in-frame clones appear in the TCRdb table, and some are missing; sequencing was by immunoSEQ multiplex PCR. Among 120,000 or so clones, around 89% were seen once, and the ten largest hold roughly 5%. The sequenced sample was peripheral blood, obtained on day 0 of AZD1222 vaccination. All receptors come from an adult in good health.

This rearrangement joins TRBV28 to TRBJ2-1; D is possibly TRBD1 or TRBD2 (5 bases each). The CDR3 covers 12 residues. Trimming took 10 bases from V and 5 from J, leaving 12 bases between them. Looked up from germline, CDR1 is MDHEN and CDR2 is SYDVKM. The CDR3 DNA reads as TGTGCCAACCAGGGACCCAACAATGAGCAGTTCTTC. This codes for CANQGPNNEQFF.

This rearrangement joins TRBV6-2 or TRBV6-3 to TRBJ2-7; D is unclear. With 2 bases removed from V and 4 bases from J, the gap between germline ends came to 12 bases. This CDR3 comprises 14 residues. Germline V gives CDR1 MNHEY, CDR2 SVGEGT. The CDR3 DNA reads TGTGCCAGCAGTTACGTTCCCCCGAGGTACGAGCAGTACTTC. The encoded protein is CASSYVPPRYEQYF.

This clone was seen more than once but under ten times. The genes are TRBV28 and TRBJ1-6; D is uncertain. The CDR3 contains 14 residues. CDR1 is MDHEN and CDR2 is SYDVKM in the germline V gene. The V end was cut by 6 bases, the J end by 9 bases, with 15 bases between. The DNA of the CDR3 is TGTGCCAGCAGCCCCCCCAGTCGGGGTTCACCCCTCCACTTT. Its translation is CASSPPSRGSPLHF.

The chain links TRBV14 to TRBJ1-1; weak D call: TRBD1 (5 bases). V lost 6 bases and J 4 bases, leaving 6 bases between the germline ends. CDR1 and CDR2 from the germline V gene are SGHDN and FVKESK. This CDR3 region has 11 residues. The DNA for the CDR3 is TGTGCCAGCAGGCAGGGCACTGAAGCTTTCTTT. This gives the protein CASRQGTEAFF.

V is TRBV5-6 and J is TRBJ2-7, with D possibly being TRBD1 (6 bases). Deletions cut 4 bases from V and 6 bases from J, with 11 bases between. The CDR3 sequence is 12 residues long. CDR1 is SGHDT and CDR2 is YYEEEE in the germline V gene. The CDR3 loop reads CASSATGLEQYF. The CDR3 nucleotides are TGTGCCAGCAGCGCAACAGGGCTCGAGCAGTACTTC. The variable domain in full, completed from reference TRBV5-6 and TRBJ2-7, reads DAGVTQSPTHLIKTRGQQVTLRCSPKSGHDTVSWYQQALGQGPQFIFQYYEEEERQRGNFPDRFSGHQFPNYSSELNVNALLLGDSALYLCASSATGLEQYFGPGTRLTVT.

The chain couples TRBV5-6 to TRBJ1-2, with a possible D match to TRBD1 (5 bases). The germline V and J ends were trimmed by 4 bases and 8 bases, with 9 bases remaining between them. This CDR3 is built from 11 residues. CDR1 and CDR2 (germline): SGHDT, YYEEEE. The CDR3 region is CASSLGPGYTF. As DNA, the CDR3 is TGTGCCAGCAGCCTGGGACCGGGCTACACCTTC.

The genes are TRBV11-3 and TRBJ2-1, with D hard to call. Germline values: CDR1 SGHNT, CDR2 YENEEA. This CDR3 comprises 14 residues. V was clipped by 2 bases and J by 3 bases, with 8 bases between them. The DNA for the CDR3 is TGTGCCAGCAGCTTAAGGCAGGACTACAATGAGCAGTTCTTC. This translates into CASSLRQDYNEQFF.

This chain connects TRBV7-3 to TRBJ2-3; 9 nucleotides agree with TRBD2. Unmatched junction bases numbered 7, after V lost 5 bases and J lost 4 bases. The V gene's germline CDR1 is SGHTA and CDR2 FQGTGA. The CDR3 has 15 residues. CDR3 loop: CASSPRGGAPDTQYF. The CDR3 region has the DNA TGTGCCAGCAGCCCCCGCGGGGGGGCGCCAGATACGCAGTATTTT.

The chain employs TRBV7-2 and TRBJ2-7, with 10 positions matching TRBD2. V shed 6 bases and J 4 bases; nucleotides not matched to a gene: 9. CDR1 is SGHTA and CDR2 is FQGNSA in the germline V gene. The CDR3 extends over 15 amino acids. Written as DNA, the CDR3 is TGTGCCAGCAGTACAAGCGGGGGGGGTTTGTACGAGCAGTACTTC. Translated, it gives CASSTSGGGLYEQYF. The entire variable domain, with the rest obtained from reference TRBV7-2 and TRBJ2-7, is as follows: GAGVSQSPSNKVTEKGKDVELRCDPISGHTALYWYRQSLGQGLEFLIYFQGNSAPDKSGLPSDRFSAERTGGSVSTLTIQRTQQEDSAVYLCASSTSGGGLYEQYFGPGTRLTVT.

The chain joins TRBV3-1 (or the pseudogene TRBV3-2) to TRBJ2-1; the match to TRBD2 covers 9 bases. The CDR3 runs 16 residues. The germline V gene encodes CDR1 LGHDT and CDR2 YNNKEL (reference sequence). V was clipped by 1 base and J by 2 bases; unmatched bases: 3. The DNA of the CDR3 is TGTGCCAGCAGCCAAGGACTAGCGGCCGCCTACAATGAGCAGTTCTTC. This codes for CASSQGLAAAYNEQFF.

The rearrangement links TRBV7-2 to TRBJ2-3, with D perhaps given as TRBD1 or TRBD2 (6 bases each). V gave up 4 bases and J gave up 5 bases, with 16 bases separating them. Per germline, CDR1 SGHTA and CDR2 FQGNSA. The CDR3 covers 15 residues. For the CDR3, the DNA is TGTGCCAGCAGCTATAGAGGACGGGGGCGAGATACGCAGTATTTT. It is translated as CASSYRGRGRDTQYF.

V and J are TRBV7-8 and TRBJ2-1; 8 bases are a match to TRBD2. This CDR3 is built from 18 residues. V lost 1 base to trimming and J lost 1 base; unmatched junction nucleotides: 9. The germline V gene has CDR1 SGHVS and CDR2 FQNEAQ. The CDR3 DNA sequence: TGTGCCAGCAGCTTAGTTTATTCGGCGGGGGGTTCCTACAATGAGCAGTTCTTC. Protein sequence: CASSLVYSAGGSYNEQFF. Full variable domain (outside the CDR3, taken from reference TRBV7-8 and TRBJ2-1): GAGVSQSPRYKVAKRGQDVALRCDPISGHVSLFWYQQALGQGPEFLTYFQNEAQLDKSGLPSDRFFAERPEGSVSTLKIQRTQQEDSAVYLCASSLVYSAGGSYNEQFFGPGTRLTVL.

The chain employs TRBV5-6 and TRBJ1-5; the D gene is possibly TRBD1 (5 bases). The germline V gene encodes CDR1 SGHDT and CDR2 YYEEEE. The CDR3 covers 14 residues. V was trimmed by 5 bases and J by 4 bases, leaving 13 bases between them. The CDR3 loop reads CASSLPGHNQPQHF. The CDR3 DNA follows: TGTGCCAGCAGTCTTCCGGGGCATAATCAGCCCCAGCATTTT.

This chain connects TRBV28 to TRBJ1-6, with D maybe TRBD1 (6 bases). Per the germline V gene, CDR1 is MDHEN and CDR2 is SYDVKM. This CDR3 spans 17 amino acids. Deletions cut 4 bases from V and 5 bases from J, with 18 bases between. In DNA form, the CDR3 reads TGTGCCAGCAGTTCTCCGCGGGGGGCAGGGGATAATTCACCCCTCCACTTT. Translating gives CASSSPRGAGDNSPLHF.

This rearrangement joins TRBV11-2 to TRBJ2-3; D is unclear. This CDR3 has 13 residues. Per the germline V gene, CDR1 is SGHAT and CDR2 is FQNNGV. The V gene lost 1 base and the J gene lost 2 bases, with 4 bases spanning the gap. CDR3 DNA sequence: TGTGCCAGCAGCTTAGCCGCCACAGATACGCAGTATTTT. Protein sequence: CASSLAATDTQYF.

With respect to this clone: Distinct nucleotide sequences in the sample also encode this CDR3. The V and J genes are TRBV6-5 and TRBJ1-5; D remains unclear. CDR1 is MNHEY, CDR2 SVGAGI, per germline. There are 13 residues in the CDR3. The V end lost 2 bases, the J end lost 4 bases, and 6 bases lay between the germline ends. The DNA of the CDR3 is TGTGCCAGCAGTTACAGGGATAATCAGCCCCAGCATTTT. Protein: CASSYRDNQPQHF.

This chain uses TRBV7-2 with TRBJ1-1; the match to TRBD1 covers 8 bases. The CDR3 loop spans 17 amino acids. Unmatched junction bases numbered 9, after V lost 3 bases and J lost 0 bases. Germline lookup yields CDR1 SGHTA and CDR2 FQGNSA. CDR3 amino acids: CASSFMPGTGMNTEAFF. The CDR3 DNA is TGTGCCAGCAGCTTCATGCCAGGGACAGGTATGAACACTGAAGCTTTCTTT.

The chain is built from TRBV4-1 and TRBJ1-6, with D uncertain. CDR3 size: 15 residues. The germline CDR1 and CDR2 sequences are MGHRA and YSYEKL. V lost 0 bases to trimming and J lost 5 bases, with 8 bases between them. The CDR3 here is CASSQEIINNSPLHF. The CDR3 DNA reads as TGCGCCAGCAGCCAAGAGATCATCAATAATTCACCCCTCCACTTT.

The CDR3 reads CASSLRGQETQYF. The CDR3 coding sequence is TGTGCCAGCAGCCTCAGGGGCCAAGAGACCCAGTACTTC. The chain uses TRBV12-3 or TRBV12-4 and TRBJ2-5, with a possible D match to TRBD1 (6 bases). This CDR3 region has 13 residues. V was pared by 6 bases and J by 1 base, with 9 bases between.

The chain employs TRBV19 and TRBJ1-3, with D hard to call. Germline lookup yields CDR1 LNHDA and CDR2 SQIVND (reference sequence). V was shortened by 5 bases and J by 5 bases, with 7 bases between the two germline ends. There are 12 residues in the CDR3. The DNA for the CDR3 is TGTGCCAGTAGTGTCGACCGAAACACCATATATTTT. Translating it yields CASSVDRNTIYF.

For the CDR3, the DNA is TGTGCCAGCAGCCTAAGACAGGTTACTGAAGCTTTCTTT. Translating it yields CASSLRQVTEAFF. V usage is TRBV3-1 (or the pseudogene TRBV3-2) and J usage is TRBJ1-1, with D perhaps matching TRBD1 (6 bases). Germline V gene lookup returns CDR1 LGHDT and CDR2 YNNKEL (reference sequence). The CDR3 runs to 13 residues. The V and J ends lost 4 bases and 5 bases respectively, with 11 bases between them.

The V call is TRBV7-3, the J call TRBJ2-5, with 8 nucleotides matching TRBD2. The CDR3 extends over 16 amino acids. In germline, CDR1 is SGHTA, CDR2 FQGTGA. Trimming removed 9 bases from V and 3 bases from J; junction bases left unmatched: 15. The CDR3 DNA follows: TGTGCCAGGACCCCCGCAGCGGGGGCCGCTAAAGAGACCCAGTACTTC. Translating gives CARTPAAGAAKETQYF.

The chain carries TRBV6-6 and TRBJ1-3; D remains unclear. The CDR3 has 13 amino acids. Germline CDR1 MNHNY, CDR2 SVGAGI (reference sequence). Trimming removed 5 bases at V and 4 bases at J, with 9 bases between. The CDR3 DNA follows: TGTGCCAGCAGTCCCCTCACAGGAAACACCATATATTTT. Protein product: CASSPLTGNTIYF.

The rearrangement joins TRBV3-1 (or the pseudogene TRBV3-2) to TRBJ2-1, with 7 bases fitting TRBD2. The CDR3 totals 16 residues. After removal of 2 bases from V and 4 bases from J, the junction contained 8 bases not matched to a gene. CDR1 is LGHDT and CDR2 is YNNKEL in the germline V gene (reference sequence). CDR3 region: CASSQRDGGSYNEQFF. For the CDR3, the DNA is TGTGCCAGCAGCCAACGGGACGGGGGGAGTTACAATGAGCAGTTCTTC.

The chain joins TRBV5-6 to TRBJ1-3; D is ambiguous. V lost 1 base and J lost 4, with 9 bases in between. This CDR3 has 14 amino acids. The germline CDR1 and CDR2 sequences are SGHDT and YYEEEE. CDR3 sequence: CASSLFAAGNTIYF. The CDR3 region has the DNA TGTGCCAGCAGCTTGTTCGCAGCCGGAAACACCATATATTTT.

The chain links TRBV7-8 to TRBJ2-1, with 8 nucleotides matching TRBD1. Germline V gives CDR1 SGHVS, CDR2 FQNEAQ. This CDR3 has 14 amino acids. V shed 5 bases and J 4 bases; nucleotides not matched to a gene: 4. As DNA, the CDR3 is TGTGCCAGCAGCCCACGGACAGGGTACAATGAGCAGTTCTTC. Its protein product is CASSPRTGYNEQFF.